This is a list of T cell receptor beta chains from one sample in a study of cytomegalovirus exposure and HLA in healthy donors. Here immunoSEQ multiplex PCR was the method, and the copy in TCRdb shows in-frame clones only, minus some. The top ten clones hold about 51% of a sample with 50,000 to 65,000 clones, under 85% of them seen once. The sequencing sample was made of PBMCs. Source of these receptors: a man aged 45-60 years in good health and CMV-seropositive. Both conserved end residues are part of each CDR3. D genes are given only for firm matches.

v_call	j_call	d_call	cdr3_nt	cdr3_aa
TRBV6-5	TRBJ1-2	-	TGTGCCAGCGGGCTCGACAGTCCACAGGGCTACACCTTC	CASGLDSPQGYTF
TRBV6-6	TRBJ2-2	TRBD2	TGTGCCAGCGTCGCTCTAGCGGGGAATGCCGGGGAGCTGTTTTTT	CASVALAGNAGELFF
TRBV7-2	TRBJ1-5	-	TGTGCCAGCAGCTTAGCGCAGTCAGGTCAGCCCCAGCATTTT	CASSLAQSGQPQHF
TRBV28	TRBJ2-3	-	TGTGCCAGCAGCCTCCTCGACATGAAAGCGGGTAGCACAGATACGCAGTATTTT	CASSLLDMKAGSTDTQYF
TRBV19	TRBJ2-1	TRBD2	TGTGCCAGTAGTATACCGGGACTAGCGGTCTACAATGAGCAGTTCTTC	CASSIPGLAVYNEQFF
TRBV30	TRBJ2-7	TRBD1	TGTGCCTGGAGTCGCGCGACAGGGGTTCACGAGCAGTACTTC	CAWSRATGVHEQYF
TRBV28	TRBJ2-3	-	TGTGCCAGCAGTTTAGCAGGGAGGACAGATACGCAGTATTTT	CASSLAGRTDTQYF
TRBV5-4	TRBJ2-1	TRBD2	TGTGCCAGCAGCACGGGACTAGGGTTTTACAATGAGCAGTTCTTC	CASSTGLGFYNEQFF
TRBV5-1	TRBJ1-5	-	TGCGCCAGCAGCTGGGACTCGGACTATCAGCCCCAGCATTTT	CASSWDSDYQPQHF
TRBV28	TRBJ2-1	-	TGTGCCAGCAGACTGACAGATATCGATGAGCAGTTCTTC	CASRLTDIDEQFF